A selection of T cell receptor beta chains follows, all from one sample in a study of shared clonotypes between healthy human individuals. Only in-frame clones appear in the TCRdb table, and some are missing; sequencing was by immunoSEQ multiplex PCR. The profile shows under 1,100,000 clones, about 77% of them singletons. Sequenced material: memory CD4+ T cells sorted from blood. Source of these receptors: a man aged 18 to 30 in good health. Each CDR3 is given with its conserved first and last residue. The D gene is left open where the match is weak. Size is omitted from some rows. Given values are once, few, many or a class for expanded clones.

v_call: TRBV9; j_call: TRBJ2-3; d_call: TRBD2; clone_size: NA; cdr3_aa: CASSGTSGRATDTQYF; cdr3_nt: TGTGCCAGCAGCGGGACTAGCGGGAGGGCCACAGATACGCAGTATTTT
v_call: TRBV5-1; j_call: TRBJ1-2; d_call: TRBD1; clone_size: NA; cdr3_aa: CASSLQSGTVILDYGYTF; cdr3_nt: TGCGCCAGCAGCTTACAATCCGGGACAGTGATTTTAGACTATGGCTACACCTTC
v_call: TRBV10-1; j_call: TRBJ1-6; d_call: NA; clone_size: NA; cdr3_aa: CASSDRVDSPLHF; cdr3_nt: TGCGCCAGCAGTGACAGAGTGGATTCACCCCTCCACTTT
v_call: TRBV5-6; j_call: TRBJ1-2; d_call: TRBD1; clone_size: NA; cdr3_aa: CASSRATGLHYNYGYTF; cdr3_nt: TGTGCCAGCAGCCGGGCGACAGGGCTCCATTATAACTATGGCTACACCTTC
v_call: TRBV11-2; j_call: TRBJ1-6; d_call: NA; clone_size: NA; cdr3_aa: CASSLAGGYSPLHF; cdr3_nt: TGTGCCAGCAGCTTAGCAGGCGGGTATTCACCCCTCCACTTT
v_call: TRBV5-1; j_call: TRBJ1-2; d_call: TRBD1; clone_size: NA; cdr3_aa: CASSHQRTGEAGYTF; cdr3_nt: TGCGCCAGCAGCCACCAAAGAACAGGGGAGGCGGGCTACACCTTC
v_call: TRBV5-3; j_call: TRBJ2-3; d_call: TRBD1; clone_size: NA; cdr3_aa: CARSSLLPGTGGEDTQYF; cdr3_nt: TGTGCCAGAAGCTCTCTTTTACCCGGGACAGGGGGTGAGGATACGCAGTATTTT
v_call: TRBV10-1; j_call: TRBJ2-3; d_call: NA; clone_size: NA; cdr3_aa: CASSAADDTDTQYF; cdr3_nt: TGCGCCAGCAGTGCCGCGGACGACACAGATACGCAGTATTTT
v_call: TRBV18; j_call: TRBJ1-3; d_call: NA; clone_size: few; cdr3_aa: CASSPAGRAFSGNTIYF; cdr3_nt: TGTGCCAGCTCACCGGCGGGCAGAGCTTTCTCTGGAAACACCATATATTTT
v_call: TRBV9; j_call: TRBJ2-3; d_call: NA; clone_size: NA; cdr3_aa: CASSIQGSFTDTQYF; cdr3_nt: TGTGCCAGCAGCATACAGGGTAGTTTCACAGATACGCAGTATTTT
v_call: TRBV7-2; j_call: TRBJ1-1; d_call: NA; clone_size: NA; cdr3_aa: CASSLVVGGNTEAFF; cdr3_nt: TGTGCCAGCAGCTTAGTGGTAGGGGGTAACACTGAAGCTTTCTTT
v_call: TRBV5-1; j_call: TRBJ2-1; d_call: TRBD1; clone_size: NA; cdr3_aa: CASSSNRGELNEQFF; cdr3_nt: TGCGCCAGCAGCTCCAACAGGGGGGAGCTCAATGAGCAGTTCTTC
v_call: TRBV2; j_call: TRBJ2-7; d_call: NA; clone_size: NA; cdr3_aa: CASTKGGFSSYEQYF; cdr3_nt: TGTGCCAGCACAAAAGGGGGGTTCAGCTCCTACGAGCAGTACTTC
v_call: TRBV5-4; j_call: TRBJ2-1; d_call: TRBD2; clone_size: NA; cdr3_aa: CASSSGGLAERGYNEQFF; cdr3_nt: TGTGCCAGCAGCTCGGGGGGGCTAGCGGAAAGGGGGTACAATGAGCAGTTCTTC
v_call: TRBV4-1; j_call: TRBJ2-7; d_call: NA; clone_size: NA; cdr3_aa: CASSQDLPLDSFSYEQYF; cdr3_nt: TGCGCCAGCAGCCAAGACCTACCCCTGGACAGCTTCTCCTACGAGCAGTACTTC
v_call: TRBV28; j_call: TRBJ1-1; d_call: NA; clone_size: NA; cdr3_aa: CASSSQSVHEAFF; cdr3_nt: TGTGCCAGCAGTTCCCAGTCGGTGCATGAAGCTTTCTTT
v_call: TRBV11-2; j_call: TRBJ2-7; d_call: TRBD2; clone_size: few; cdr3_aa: CASSRLAGAPGYEQYF; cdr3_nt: TGTGCCAGCAGCCGACTAGCGGGGGCCCCTGGGTACGAGCAGTACTTC
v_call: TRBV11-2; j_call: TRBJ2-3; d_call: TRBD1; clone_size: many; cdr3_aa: CASSLVRGRADTQYF; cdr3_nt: TGTGCCAGCAGCTTAGTTAGGGGGCGCGCAGATACGCAGTATTTT
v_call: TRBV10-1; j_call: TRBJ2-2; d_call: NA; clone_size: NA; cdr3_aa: CASSELTRTGELFF; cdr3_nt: TGCGCCAGCAGTGAGTTAACCCGGACCGGGGAGCTGTTTTTT
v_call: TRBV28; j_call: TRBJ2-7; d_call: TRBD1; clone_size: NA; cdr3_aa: CASSLSGGFHEQYF; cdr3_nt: TGTGCCAGCAGTTTATCAGGGGGCTTCCACGAGCAGTACTTC
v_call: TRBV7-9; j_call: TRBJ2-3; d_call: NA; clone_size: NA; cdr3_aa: CASSLGGGTSTDTQYF; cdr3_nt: TGTGCCAGCAGCTTAGGAGGTGGTACTAGCACAGATACGCAGTATTTT
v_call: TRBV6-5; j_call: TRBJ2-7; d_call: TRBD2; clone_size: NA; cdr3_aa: CASSNPGGTLKQYF; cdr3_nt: TGTGCCAGCAGTAACCCCGGGGGGACCCTAAAGCAGTACTTC
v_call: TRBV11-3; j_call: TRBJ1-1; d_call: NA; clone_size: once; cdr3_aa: CASSLDPGRENTEAFF; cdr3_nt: TGTGCCAGCAGCTTAGATCCGGGACGGGAGAACACTGAAGCTTTCTTT
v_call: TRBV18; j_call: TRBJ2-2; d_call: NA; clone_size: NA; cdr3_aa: CASSPQGGITGELFF; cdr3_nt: TGTGCCAGCTCACCACAGGGGGGGATCACCGGGGAGCTGTTTTTT